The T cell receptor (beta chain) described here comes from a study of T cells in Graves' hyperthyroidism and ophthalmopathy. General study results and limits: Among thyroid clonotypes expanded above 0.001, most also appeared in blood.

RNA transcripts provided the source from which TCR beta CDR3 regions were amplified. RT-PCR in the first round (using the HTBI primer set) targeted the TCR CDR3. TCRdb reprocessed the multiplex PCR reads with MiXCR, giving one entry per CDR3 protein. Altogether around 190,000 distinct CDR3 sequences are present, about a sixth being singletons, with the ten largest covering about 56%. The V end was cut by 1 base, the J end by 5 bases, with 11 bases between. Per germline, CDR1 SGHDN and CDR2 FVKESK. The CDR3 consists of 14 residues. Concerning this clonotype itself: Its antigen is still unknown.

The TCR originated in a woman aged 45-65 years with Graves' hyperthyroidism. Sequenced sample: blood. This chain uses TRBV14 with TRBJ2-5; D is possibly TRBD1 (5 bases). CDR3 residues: CASSQVGPGETQYF. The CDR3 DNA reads TGTGCCAGCAGCCAAGTCGGTCCAGGGGAGACCCAGTACTTC.